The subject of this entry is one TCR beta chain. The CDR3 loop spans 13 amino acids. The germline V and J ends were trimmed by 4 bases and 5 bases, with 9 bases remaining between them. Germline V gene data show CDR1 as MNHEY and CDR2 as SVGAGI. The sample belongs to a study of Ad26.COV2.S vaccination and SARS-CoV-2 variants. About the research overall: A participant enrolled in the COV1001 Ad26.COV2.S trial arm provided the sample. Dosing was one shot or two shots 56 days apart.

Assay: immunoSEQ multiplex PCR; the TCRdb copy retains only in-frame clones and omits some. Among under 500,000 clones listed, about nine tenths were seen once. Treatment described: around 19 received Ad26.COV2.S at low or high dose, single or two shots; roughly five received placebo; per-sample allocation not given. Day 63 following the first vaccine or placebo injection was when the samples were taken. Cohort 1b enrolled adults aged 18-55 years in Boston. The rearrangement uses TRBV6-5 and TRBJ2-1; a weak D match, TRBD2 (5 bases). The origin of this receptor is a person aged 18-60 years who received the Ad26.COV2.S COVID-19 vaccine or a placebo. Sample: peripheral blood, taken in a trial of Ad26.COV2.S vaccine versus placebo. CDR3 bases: TGTGCCAGCAGTTCGGTCGGGGACAATGAGCAGTTCTTC. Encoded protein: CASSSVGDNEQFF.